A single sample gave rise to the 25 T cell receptor beta chains below, sequenced in a study of T cell repertoires in cytomegalovirus infection. TCRdb re-called the reads through MiXCR, storing one row per CDR3 protein. In the table there are fewer than 700,000 distinct CDR3 sequences, approximately 24% of which are singletons. Input material: CD8+ T cells from PBMCs. The source of these receptors is a human donor in good health (CMV status not recorded). Some clones in this sample may be carry-over from other donors' samples.

The CDR3 DNA sequence: TGCGCCAGCAGCTTTCAGAGGGATGAGCAGTTCTTC. This encodes CASSFQRDEQFF. The chain has TRBV5-1 and TRBJ2-1; TRBD2 might be the D (5 bases). Trimming pared 2 bases from V and 8 bases from J, leaving 8 bases between. The CDR3 is 12 residues long. CDR1 and CDR2 from the germline V gene are SGHRS and YFSETQ.

This clonotype was seen a handful of times. The chain has TRBV28 and TRBJ2-5; D is perhaps TRBD1 or TRBD2 (5 bases each). Trimming cost V 3 bases and J 2 bases, with 13 bases left between them. The CDR3 spans 15 residues. Germline V lookup: CDR1 MDHEN, CDR2 SYDVKM. The CDR3 DNA reads as TGTGCCAGCAGTTTTCCTACAGGACTGCAAGAGACCCAGTACTTC. Translated, it gives CASSFPTGLQETQYF. Supplemented by reference TRBV28 and TRBJ2-5, the full variable domain reads DVKVTQSSRYLVKRTGEKVFLECVQDMDHENMFWYRQDPGLGLRLIYFSYDVKMKEKGDIPEGYSVSREKKERFSLILESASTNQTSMYLCASSFPTGLQETQYFGPGTRLLVL.

This clonotype was found many times. The rearrangement uses TRBV7-8 and TRBJ2-7; either TRBD1 or TRBD2 may supply D (5 bases each). The CDR3 totals 17 residues. CDR1 is SGHVS, CDR2 FQNEAQ, per germline. Trimming cost V 6 bases and J 0 bases, with 21 bases left between them. CDR3 DNA: TGTGCCAGCAGTTCCCCGGGACCCCTTCGGCCCTCCTACGAGCAGTACTTC. Residues: CASSSPGPLRPSYEQYF.

The sample holds many counts of this clonotype. One end of the junction fails to match germline, which may point to a read error. This sequence joins TRBV7-6 and TRBJ1-1, with D tentatively TRBD1 (5 bases). The CDR3 spans 16 residues. CDR1 is SGHVS and CDR2 is FNYEAQ in the germline V gene. The CDR3 reads CASTLQAGNPHTEAFF. For the CDR3, the DNA is TGTGCCAGCACCTTACAGGCGGGAAATCCTCACACTGAAGCTTTCTTT.

The CDR3 protein is CASSLRLAGLTDTQYF. The CDR3 DNA reads TGTGCCAGCAGTTTAAGACTAGCGGGACTCACAGATACGCAGTATTTT. The genes are TRBV28 and TRBJ2-3; 11 bases are a match to TRBD2. V lost 2 bases, J lost 2 bases, and 3 bases stayed unmatched. This CDR3 is 16 amino acids long. Germline values: CDR1 MDHEN, CDR2 SYDVKM.

As regards this clonotype: A much larger clone lies one base from this, so it may be a read error. The rearrangement links TRBV7-6 to TRBJ2-5, with unresolved D. V was clipped by 10 bases and J by 2 bases, with 20 bases between them. This CDR3 has 15 amino acids. CDR1 is SGHVS and CDR2 is FNYEAQ in the germline V gene. The CDR3 region is CANTSPIGRQETQYF. CDR3 sequence (DNA): TGTGCCAACACCTCTCCTATAGGGCGGCAAGAGACCCAGTACTTC. Variable domain in full (rest from reference TRBV7-6 and TRBJ2-5): GAGVSQSPRYKVTKRGQDVALRCDPISGHVSLYWYRQALGQGPEFLTYFNYEAQQDKSGLPNDRFSAERPEGSISTLTIQRTEQRDSAMYRCANTSPIGRQETQYFGPGTRLLVL.

The rearrangement joins TRBV20-1 to TRBJ1-1; no definite D call. Trimming pared 3 bases from V and 9 bases from J, leaving 17 bases between. CDR3 length: 13 amino acids. Looked up from germline, CDR1 is DFQATT and CDR2 is SNEGSKA (reference sequence). This CDR3 reads CSASLQRTGKAFF. The CDR3 nucleotides read TGCAGTGCTAGTCTTCAACGGACGGGAAAAGCTTTCTTT.

There are a few counts of this clonotype. The V and J genes are TRBV19 and TRBJ1-2, with D tentatively TRBD1 (5 bases). The V and J ends lost 10 bases and 8 bases respectively, with 17 bases between them. Germline-derived CDR1 and CDR2 are LNHDA and SQIVND (reference sequence). The CDR3 is made up of 12 amino acids. The CDR3 DNA sequence: TGTGCCACCCTCCTCGGGGGTGACGGCTACACCTTC. Protein: CATLLGGDGYTF.

A few counts support this clonotype. V and J are TRBV5-5 and TRBJ2-1; TRBD1 aligns across 7 bases. Trimming at V came to 4 bases and at J to 3 bases, leaving 10 bases not matched to a gene. Germline CDR1 is SGHKS and CDR2 is YYEKEE (reference sequence). The CDR3 runs 16 residues. The CDR3 is CASSTDRELIYNEQFF. CDR3 coding DNA: TGTGCCAGCAGCACCGACAGGGAATTGATCTACAATGAGCAGTTCTTC.

This rearrangement joins TRBV29-1 to TRBJ2-7; D is perhaps TRBD2 (7 bases). The CDR3 totals 13 residues. Germline-derived CDR1 and CDR2 are SQVTM and ANQGSEA. Trimming pared 4 bases from V and 3 bases from J, leaving 13 bases between. The chain's CDR3 is CSVGGGALYEQYF. The CDR3 region has the DNA TGCAGCGTTGGGGGGGGGGCCCTCTACGAGCAGTACTTC.

A note on this clonotype: A much larger clone lies a single base off, so this may be a read error. V is TRBV6-8 and J is TRBJ2-1; weak D call: TRBD1 (6 bases). This CDR3 has 15 residues. In germline, CDR1 is MNHGY, CDR2 SAAAGT. CDR3 DNA: TGTGTCAGCCAAATAGGGGGAGACTCCTACAATGAGCAGTTCTTC. It translates to CVSQIGGDSYNEQFF.

This clonotype was observed many times. The CDR3 protein is CASSLSLGSGNQPQHF. CDR3 DNA: TGCGCCAGCAGCCTCAGTCTAGGGTCTGGCAATCAGCCCCAGCATTTT. This chain uses TRBV4-1 with TRBJ1-5; no clear D. The CDR3 consists of 16 residues. Per germline, CDR1 MGHRA and CDR2 YSYEKL. V lost 4 bases, J lost 2 bases, and 15 bases lay in between.

In this sample, this clonotype turned up many times. The chain recombines TRBV6-1 with TRBJ1-5; D is perhaps TRBD1 (6 bases). The ends were cut back, 1 base at V and 4 bases at J, with 11 bases in the middle. Germline CDR1 and CDR2: MNHNS and SASEGT. The CDR3 loop spans 15 amino acids. CDR3 sequence (DNA): TGTGCCAGCAGTGAAGGTAGGACAGAGAATCAGCCCCAGCATTTT. Its protein product is CASSEGRTENQPQHF.

The V and J genes are TRBV24-1 and TRBJ2-5; a possible D gene is TRBD2 (6 bases). V was shortened by 4 bases and J by 2 bases, with 10 bases between the two germline ends. Germline CDR1 KGHDR, CDR2 SFDVKD. This CDR3 comprises 14 residues. CDR3 loop: CATSDPGEQETQYF. The CDR3 DNA sequence: TGTGCCACCAGTGACCCGGGAGAACAAGAGACCCAGTACTTC.

The J gene is TRBJ2-5, the V gene TRBV20-1; D is unclear. Germline V lookup: CDR1 DFQATT, CDR2 SNEGSKA (reference sequence). The CDR3 consists of 13 residues. Between the trimmed V and J ends, which lost 2 bases and 2 bases, there was a span of 9 bases. CDR3 sequence: CSARKAQQETQYF. CDR3 sequence (DNA): TGCAGTGCTAGAAAAGCGCAGCAAGAGACCCAGTACTTC.

This clonotype was recorded many times. V gene TRBV6-2 or TRBV6-3 combines with J gene TRBJ1-5, with TRBD1 matching over 7 bases. The CDR3 contains 15 residues. The ends lost 8 bases at V and 6 bases at J; junction bases unmatched: 13. Germline CDR1 MNHEY, CDR2 SVGEGT. CDR3 coding DNA: TGTGCCAGCTGGGGGACAGAGCCAATAGGTCAGCCCCAGCATTTT. Translated, it gives CASWGTEPIGQPQHF.

This rearrangement joins TRBV20-1 to TRBJ1-1; no firm D call. The V gene lost 0 bases and the J gene lost 5 bases, with 25 bases spanning the gap. There are 18 residues in the CDR3. CDR1 is DFQATT and CDR2 is SNEGSKA in the germline V gene (reference sequence). DNA of the CDR3: TGCAGTGCTAGAGATCGGTTAACAGACAAACTCGCATGGACTGAAGCTTTCTTT. This translates into CSARDRLTDKLAWTEAFF.

This clonotype was recorded at least ten times. The chain combines TRBV6-5 with TRBJ1-5; D is unresolved. V was clipped by 1 base and J by 0 bases, with 4 bases between them. The CDR3 is 14 residues long. Per the germline V gene, CDR1 is MNHEY and CDR2 is SVGAGI. The CDR3 nucleotides are TGTGCCAGCAGTTACTACAGTAGCAATCAGCCCCAGCATTTT. It translates to CASSYYSSNQPQHF.

The sample holds a few counts of this clonotype. The rearrangement uses TRBV12-3 or TRBV12-4 and TRBJ2-5; D gene ambiguous. This CDR3 has 15 amino acids. V was trimmed by 3 bases and J by 1 base, leaving 12 bases between them. CDR3 DNA: TGTGCCAGCAGTTTCCTCTTAGGCAGCCAAGAGACCCAGTACTTC. Its protein product is CASSFLLGSQETQYF.

The chain has TRBV9 and TRBJ1-2, with D perhaps matching TRBD1 (6 bases). Trimming left V 0 bases short and J 2 bases short, with 11 bases between. Germline V gives CDR1 SGDLS, CDR2 YYNGEE. The CDR3 totals 15 residues. CDR3 in amino acids: CASSVEDSSNYGYTF. CDR3 nucleotide sequence: TGTGCCAGCAGCGTAGAGGACAGCTCAAACTATGGCTACACCTTC. Full variable domain (remainder filled in from reference TRBV9 and TRBJ1-2): DSGVTQTPKHLITATGQRVTLRCSPRSGDLSVYWYQQSLDQGLQFLIQYYNGEERAKGNILERFSAQQFPDLHSELNLSSLELGDSALYFCASSVEDSSNYGYTFGSGTRLTVV.

Of note for this clonotype: A much larger clone differs by one base, so this may be a read error. The V gene is TRBV7-8, the J gene TRBJ2-1, with 9 bases that match TRBD2. Germline assignment: CDR1 SGHVS and CDR2 FQNEAQ. The CDR3 length is 14 residues. CDR3 bases: TGTGTCAGCAGTGAGTCGAGCGGGGGGACCGAGCAGTTCTTC. Amino acids: CVSSESSGGTEQFF.

The J gene is TRBJ2-1, the V gene TRBV7-6; 9 bases align to TRBD2. The CDR3 extends over 16 amino acids. With 5 bases clipped from V and 7 bases from J, the junction kept 12 bases outside the gene matches. From germline, CDR1 is SGHVS and CDR2 FNYEAQ. The CDR3 coding sequence is TGTGCCAGCAGCCCGGATGGGCGGGGGGGCCAGAATGAGCAGTTCTTC. It codes for CASSPDGRGGQNEQFF.

The chain employs TRBV28 and TRBJ1-1; the D is unclear. The germline V gene has CDR1 MDHEN and CDR2 SYDVKM. Trimming removed 3 bases at V and 3 bases at J, with 11 bases between. The CDR3 sequence is 14 residues long. CDR3 sequence (DNA): TGTGCCAGCAGTTTTGGGGTGAGTGACACTGAAGCTTTCTTT. Encoded protein: CASSFGVSDTEAFF. Combining the CDR3 with reference TRBV28 and TRBJ1-1 gives the whole variable domain DVKVTQSSRYLVKRTGEKVFLECVQDMDHENMFWYRQDPGLGLRLIYFSYDVKMKEKGDIPEGYSVSREKKERFSLILESASTNQTSMYLCASSFGVSDTEAFFGQGTRLTVV.

This clonotype appeared many times. The chain employs TRBV7-9 and TRBJ2-7, with D possibly called TRBD1 or TRBD2 (6 bases each). The CDR3 length is 13 residues. Germline CDR1 reads SEHNR; CDR2 reads FQNEAQ (reference sequence). Deletions cut 4 bases from V and 3 bases from J, with 10 bases between. CDR3 amino acids: CASSSGAFYEQYF. The CDR3 DNA follows: TGTGCCAGCAGCTCGGGGGCGTTCTACGAGCAGTACTTC.

The rearrangement uses TRBV7-6 and TRBJ2-5; TRBD2 might be the D (6 bases). CDR3 length: 14 amino acids. Germline CDR1 and CDR2: SGHVS and FNYEAQ. The CDR3 loop is CTSSSEGYQETQYF. In DNA form, the CDR3 reads TGTACTAGCAGCTCCGAGGGGTACCAAGAGACCCAGTACTTC.